This TCR beta chain originates from a study of cytomegalovirus exposure and HLA in healthy donors. The study ran its PCR with 60 Vbeta and 13 Jbeta primers. TCRdb's table, derived via immunoSEQ multiplex PCR, lists solely in-frame clones and lacks some. The table has roughly 160,000 clones, approximately 85% seen once. J was trimmed by 3 bases and V by 8 bases; bases with no gene match: 10. This CDR3 region has 15 residues. Looked up from germline, CDR1 is LNHNV and CDR2 is YYDKDF (reference sequence). This sequence was found in a man between 18 and 29 years old in good health and CMV-seropositive. The chain is built from TRBV15 and TRBJ2-3, with 8 bases fitting TRBD2. The material sequenced was PBMCs. CDR3 region: CATGGGGSRTDTQYF. CDR3 DNA sequence: TGTGCCACCGGCGGCGGGGGGAGTAGGACAGATACGCAGTATTTT. Using reference TRBV15 and TRBJ2-3 for the parts outside the CDR3, the full variable domain is DAMVIQNPRYQVTQFGKPVTLSCSQTLNHNVMYWYQQKSSQAPKLLFHYYDKDFNNEADTPDNFQSRRPNTSFCFLDIRSPGLGDTAMYLCATGGGGSRTDTQYFGPGTRLTVL.